This T cell receptor (beta chain) was sequenced during a study of early T cells in non-severe SARS-CoV-2 infection (TCRdb year 2021). The study in broad terms: Because TCR sequencing was done on bulk RNA from unsorted whole blood, the alpha and beta chains could not be paired.

The library was prepared using 5' RACE. These reads were obtained on a NextSeq 500. To correct for sequencing error and PCR bias, the TCR library protocol tagged individual cDNA molecules with unique molecular identifiers. Sequencing covered both TCR alpha and beta chains, and within each sample the abundances of alpha and beta sequences were tightly co-correlated. As for the authors' bioinformatics: V gene, J gene and CDR3 annotation of TCR sequences was performed with Decombinator V4. TCRs were defined as expanded if a significant change between any two time points was detected under a Poisson model with p below 0.0001. Abundances of TCRs were expressed as counts per million after normalisation to the total number of TCRs sequenced in each sample. VDJdb, accessed 1 November 2021, was searched for CMV, EBV and SARS-CoV-2 annotated TCRs, with TCRs annotated for multiple antigens excluded. In-frame beta chains were kept once TCRdb had trimmed the public reads at Q25 with fastp and called clones with MiXCR. Records with the same CDR3 protein are collapsed into one entry carrying the most frequent genes and DNA. The V and J calls and clone size are TCRdb's, not the authors'. The sample has about 90,000 distinct CDR3 sequences on record, 9.5% to 15% of them singletons. The top ten clones comprise 4% to 4.5% of the sample.

The study at large found these results: VDJdb matching was skewed toward anti-spike CD8 responses, so virus-specific expansions were likely underestimated and private and CD4 specificities were missed.

A case-control design nested within a healthcare worker cohort in London, UK, was used, with weekly nasopharyngeal swab PCR tests and blood sampling performed. Between 23 and 31 March 2020, the week of the UK lockdown, healthcare workers were enrolled and then followed up weekly for as long as 16 weeks. This clonotype was seen only a few times. The target of this receptor is not known. Base qualities are not provided; no much larger clone lies one nucleotide away. This clonotype was obtained from an adult who was a healthcare worker with PCR-confirmed SARS-CoV-2 infection or an uninfected control (not recorded which). This material consisted of whole blood, taken at baseline.

The CDR3 here reads CASGRDTQYF. The bases are TGTGCCAGCGGTCGGGATACGCAGTATTTT. The chain employs TRBV6-2 or TRBV6-3 and TRBJ2-3; a confident D gene designation cannot be given. Per the germline V gene, MNHEY is the CDR1 and SVGEGT is the CDR2. V is reduced by 8 bases and J by 6 bases, leaving a spacing of 6 bases between them. The CDR3 contains 10 residues, cysteine and phenylalanine counted. The DNA shown is the 30-base CDR3, in frame from base 1.